The present entry profiles one T cell receptor beta chain with its context. The antigen is not known. These data come from a study of T cell clones after liver transplantation. Study background: Samples came pre-transplant, pre-randomization before withdrawal, and post-randomization after withdrawal ended.

Trimming took 0 bases from V and 1 from J; bases not matched to a gene: 2. Germline assignment: CDR1 SGHDT and CDR2 YYEEEE. The CDR3 spans 15 residues. The study, taken as a whole, reports: Donor-reactive sequences fell more than third party-reactive ones, suggesting partial deletion.

Here immunoSEQ multiplex PCR was the method, and the copy in TCRdb shows in-frame clones only, minus some. The table includes around 110,000 clones, 90% detected once. This TCR came from a human patient who received a liver transplant. The T cells may partly be graft donor cells. The chain joins TRBV5-6 to TRBJ2-5; 8 nucleotides match TRBD1. Sequenced material: CD4+ T cells from blood, taken 12 months after liver transplant. Here the CDR3 reads CASSLVGQGQETQYF. CDR3 coding DNA: TGTGCCAGCAGCTTGGTAGGACAGGGCCAAGAGACCCAGTACTTC.